This T cell receptor beta chain is drawn from a study of cytomegalovirus exposure and HLA in healthy donors. General study results and limits: Per a prior analysis, the majority of TCR beta V segments were productive roughly 90% or roughly 30% of the time. As a later analysis showed, a missense DCLRE1C variant was linked to trimming of TCR beta V- and J-genes.

The primer mix had 60 Vbeta and 13 Jbeta primers. Some clones are missing from TCRdb's copy, which holds only in-frame ones; the method was immunoSEQ multiplex PCR. The table records some 170,000 clones, just over 75% of them present only once. The V end was cut by 6 bases, the J end by 7 bases, with 9 bases between. This CDR3 comprises 11 residues. CDR1 and CDR2 (germline): MDHEN, SYDVKM. As to this clone: Its target is not known.

The sample was PBMCs. The chain uses TRBV28 and TRBJ1-2; D might be TRBD1 (5 bases). The TCR originated in a woman aged 60-75 years in good health and CMV-seropositive. For the CDR3, the DNA is TGTGCCAGCAGAAGACAGAGTGGCTACACCTTC. Its translation: CASRRQSGYTF.